This is a list of T cell receptor beta chains from one sample in a study of T cells in Graves' hyperthyroidism and ophthalmopathy. A single record per CDR3 protein comes from TCRdb applying MiXCR to the multiplex PCR reads. The table shows fewer than 800,000 distinct CDR3 sequences, with roughly 15% occurring only once. The sequenced sample was blood. These TCRs come from a man younger than 30 with Graves' hyperthyroidism. CDR3s leave out the opening cysteine and the closing phenylalanine or tryptophan.

length,J,V,CDR3
15,TRBJ1-6,TRBV2,ASSEERPSSYNSPLH
10,TRBJ2-7,TRBV7-9,ASSSYSSEQY
15,TRBJ1-6,TRBV2,ASITGTGGRYNSPLH
16,TRBJ2-1,TRBV19,ASRFGSLGDRGINEQF
12,TRBJ1-5,TRBV7-9,ASSRDNSNQPQH
9,TRBJ2-3,TRBV30,AWSVIDTQY
10,TRBJ2-3,TRBV28,AVRGSTDTQY
12,TRBJ2-3,TRBV20-1,SARVGGGTDTQY
13,TRBJ2-7,TRBV28,ASSFIRENSYEQY
10,TRBJ2-7,TRBV28,ASSLTQYEQY
11,TRBJ2-5,TRBV28,ASLGPHQETQY
14,TRBJ2-5,TRBV6-1,ASRTGPGQGKETQY
8,TRBJ1-2,TRBV30,AWFNYGYT
18,TRBJ2-1,TRBV2,ASSDIARGELAGTHNEQF
14,TRBJ2-6,TRBV20-1,SAPDRGQSGANVLT
13,TRBJ2-3,TRBV7-2,ASSPMGGITDTQY
11,TRBJ1-1,TRBV28,ASSSRDRESAF
15,TRBJ2-5,TRBV2,ASAVKRWPGGGETQY
11,TRBJ2-7,TRBV7-9,ASSPHEAYEQY
14,TRBJ1-5,TRBV27,ASSLSVPGGNQPQH
11,TRBJ2-7,TRBV4-2,ASSLNERYEQY
11,TRBJ1-4,TRBV7-9,ASSPTASEKLF
11,TRBJ2-5,TRBV29-1,STFSGGQETQY
11,TRBJ2-7,TRBV12-3/TRBV12-4,ASSPGQIYEQY
9,TRBJ1-4,TRBV30,AWKGAEKLF
13,TRBJ1-2,TRBV28,ASSTGGQGAGGYT
15,TRBJ2-2,TRBV28,ASRGIRDSRNTGELF
12,TRBJ2-7,TRBV2,ASSAGWVAYEQY
14,TRBJ2-1,TRBV2,ASSAWLAGEYNEQF
14,TRBJ2-3,TRBV12-3/TRBV12-4,ASSPTGLGVTDTQY
13,TRBJ2-1,TRBV7-6,ASSLGASSSDEQF
11,TRBJ2-7,TRBV29-1,SVSFTSGYEQY
13,TRBJ2-3,TRBV28,ASSSGSAASDTQY
11,TRBJ1-4,TRBV2,ASRSSTNEKLF
13,TRBJ1-2,TRBV5-1,ASSPRTLSPYGYT
12,TRBJ2-1,TRBV12-3/TRBV12-4,ASSVTQGAREQF
14,TRBJ2-5,TRBV28,ASSLRIRGSRETQY
14,TRBJ1-6,TRBV11-2,ASRPPGTEYNSPLH
11,TRBJ2-3,TRBV20-1,SASREAPDTQY
13,TRBJ2-2,TRBV24-1,ATSDSREGTGELF
13,TRBJ1-1,TRBV11-2,ASSSRQGTHTEAF
13,TRBJ2-1,TRBV11-2,ASRSNYGTSGEQF
12,TRBJ1-1,TRBV27,ASSLNGATTEAF
14,TRBJ1-5,TRBV7-9,ASSTQTGDGNQPQH
15,TRBJ2-2,TRBV11-2,ASSSISGGSDTGELF
14,TRBJ2-5,TRBV7-6,ASSLGLGGPQETQY
13,TRBJ2-7,TRBV27,ASSLFAGGSYEQY
13,TRBJ2-1,TRBV28,ASSTSGLSYNEQF
13,TRBJ2-1,TRBV11-2,ASSLVLASYNEQF
11,TRBJ1-1,TRBV12-3/TRBV12-4,ASTGYWDTEAF
13,TRBJ2-7,TRBV7-6,ASSSGAGTATEQY